The next 18 T cell receptor beta chains were all read from a single sample in a study of cytomegalovirus exposure and HLA in healthy donors. This PCR relied on a set of 60 Vbeta primers and 13 Jbeta primers. The table came from immunoSEQ multiplex PCR; TCRdb's copy has only in-frame clones and leaves some out. This table holds 250,000 to 300,000 clones, almost 85% found once. The sequenced sample was PBMCs. The receptors originated from a woman aged 40 to 50 in good health and CMV-seropositive.

The chain couples TRBV7-2 to TRBJ1-1, with 7 positions matching TRBD1. The V gene end was trimmed by 2 bases and the J gene end by 5 bases; junction bases not matched to a gene: 5. The CDR3 consists of 14 residues. Germline V gives CDR1 SGHTA, CDR2 FQGNSA. The CDR3 loop is CASSLTGEWTEAFF. The CDR3 DNA reads as TGTGCCAGCAGCTTAACAGGGGAGTGGACTGAAGCTTTCTTT.

The rearrangement links TRBV6-5 to TRBJ2-7; 7 positions match TRBD1. This CDR3 comprises 11 residues. V trimming: 6 bases; J trimming: 6 bases; junction bases outside the gene matches: 2. Germline lookup yields CDR1 MNHEY and CDR2 SVGAGI. The CDR3 reads CASRTGFEQYF. CDR3 sequence (DNA): TGTGCCAGCAGGACAGGGTTCGAGCAGTACTTC.

The chain is built from TRBV9 and TRBJ2-3; a weak D match, TRBD2 (6 bases). CDR1 is SGDLS and CDR2 is YYNGEE in the germline V gene. The length of the CDR3 is 14 residues. Trimming removed 3 bases from V and 4 bases from J, with 12 bases in between. In DNA, the CDR3 is TGTGCCAGCAGCGGTAGCGGTTACTCAGATACGCAGTATTTT. Protein sequence: CASSGSGYSDTQYF.

J is TRBJ1-1 and V is TRBV5-8, with 7 bases fitting TRBD1. Germline CDR1 and CDR2: SGHTS and YDEGEE. CDR3 length: 16 amino acids. Trimming took 1 base from V and 3 from J; bases not matched to a gene: 9. The CDR3 loop is CASSLWSWTGDTEAFF. The CDR3 DNA sequence: TGTGCCAGCAGCTTGTGGAGTTGGACAGGAGACACTGAAGCTTTCTTT.

The J gene is TRBJ2-1, the V gene TRBV28; 10 nucleotides match TRBD2. Trimming took 2 bases from V and 10 from J; bases not matched to a gene: 14. Germline CDR1 and CDR2: MDHEN and SYDVKM. This CDR3 has 17 amino acids. CDR3: CASSLQVLAGARGEQFF. In DNA form, the CDR3 reads TGTGCCAGCAGTTTACAAGTCCTAGCGGGAGCTAGGGGGGAGCAGTTCTTC.

The count of this clone is one. The gene calls are TRBV29-1 and TRBJ2-5, with 7 bases that match TRBD2. CDR1 and CDR2 (germline): SQVTM, ANQGSEA. The CDR3 spans 12 residues. J was trimmed by 6 bases and V by 4 bases; bases with no gene match: 5. The CDR3 sequence: CSVVGGIKTQYF. In DNA, the CDR3 is TGCAGCGTTGTCGGGGGGATAAAGACCCAGTACTTC.

V usage is TRBV6-5 and J usage is TRBJ1-1, with D perhaps matching TRBD1 (5 bases). Germline loops: CDR1 MNHEY, CDR2 SVGAGI. With 0 bases removed from V and 1 base from J, the gap between germline ends came to 9 bases. The CDR3 contains 15 residues. As DNA, the CDR3 is TGTGCCAGCAGTTACTCCGACAGAGCGAACACTGAAGCTTTCTTT. This encodes CASSYSDRANTEAFF.

This clone showed up just a few times. CDR3 in DNA: TGTGCCAGCTCACAGGGACAGGGGGACACTGAAGCTTTCTTT. It yields the protein CASSQGQGDTEAFF. V and J are TRBV18 and TRBJ1-1, with 11 bases identical to TRBD1. Trimming cost V 4 bases and J 3 bases; bases outside gene matches: 1. The length of the CDR3 is 14 residues. Germline CDR1 and CDR2: KGHSH and LQKENI.

This clone was observed once. The chain couples TRBV30 to TRBJ2-1; 11 bases are shared with TRBD2. CDR3 size: 13 residues. V lost 3 bases and J lost 10; bases outside the gene matches: 5. CDR1 is GTSNPN, CDR2 SVGIG, per germline (reference sequence). This CDR3 reads CAWRPSGRREQFF. CDR3 nucleotides: TGTGCCTGGAGACCTAGCGGGAGGCGGGAGCAGTTCTTC.

The chain is built from TRBV7-9 and TRBJ1-4; D possibly corresponds to TRBD1 (6 bases). V was trimmed by 5 bases and J by 4 bases, leaving 14 bases between them. This CDR3 is built from 15 residues. CDR1 SEHNR and CDR2 FQNEAQ come from the germline V gene (reference sequence). The CDR3 is CASSTQGLGNEKLFF. In DNA form, the CDR3 reads TGTGCCAGCAGCACGCAGGGGTTGGGTAATGAAAAACTGTTTTTT.

This clone was picked up one time. V is TRBV14 and J is TRBJ2-5, with 12 bases fitting TRBD2. Germline values: CDR1 SGHDN, CDR2 FVKESK. The CDR3 runs to 15 residues. Germline trimming cut 4 bases from V and 2 bases from J; bases unmatched to any gene: 2. CDR3 in DNA: TGTGCCAGCAGCCGGACTAGCGGGGCTCAAGAGACCCAGTACTTC. Translating gives CASSRTSGAQETQYF.

The gene calls are TRBV27 and TRBJ2-4; possible D gene TRBD2, 5 bases. There are 14 residues in the CDR3. The V gene lost 5 bases and the J gene lost 3 bases, with 11 bases spanning the gap. Per the germline V gene, CDR1 is MNHEY and CDR2 is SMNVEV (reference sequence). The CDR3 spells CASSPAEVKNIQYF. The CDR3 DNA reads as TGTGCCAGCAGTCCAGCGGAGGTCAAAAACATTCAGTACTTC.

This clone was seen once. The V gene is TRBV11-2, the J gene TRBJ2-2; D unclear. Germline CDR1 and CDR2: SGHAT and FQNNGV. Trimming pared 0 bases from V and 6 bases from J, leaving 17 bases between. The CDR3 sequence is 17 residues long. DNA for the CDR3: TGTGCCAGCAGCTTAGATAGGTGGGCGTTGGGTGCCGGGGAGCTGTTTTTT. This translates into CASSLDRWALGAGELFF.

The gene calls are TRBV5-3 and TRBJ2-3, with 8 bases identical to TRBD2. TRBV5-3 is an open reading frame whose function is uncertain. V lost 0 bases to trimming and J lost 3 bases; unmatched junction nucleotides: 6. CDR3 length: 16 amino acids. This CDR3 is CARSLEREGPTDTQYF. Written as DNA, the CDR3 is TGTGCCAGAAGCTTGGAACGGGAGGGCCCGACAGATACGCAGTATTTT.

The gene calls are TRBV11-2 and TRBJ1-1; D uncertain. The germline V and J ends were trimmed by 3 bases and 5 bases, with 10 bases remaining between them. The V gene's germline CDR1 is SGHAT and CDR2 FQNNGV. The CDR3 consists of 13 residues. This CDR3 is CASSFGSLTEAFF. The DNA for the CDR3 is TGTGCCAGCAGCTTCGGGTCATTGACTGAAGCTTTCTTT.

This rearrangement joins TRBV6-6 to TRBJ2-3; TRBD1 agrees at 7 bases. After removal of 4 bases from V and 4 bases from J, the junction contained 5 bases not matched to a gene. Germline CDR1 MNHNY, CDR2 SVGAGI (reference sequence). The CDR3 has 14 residues. The CDR3, as DNA: TGTGCCAGCAGTTCGACAGGGAGAGCAGATACGCAGTATTTT. It encodes CASSSTGRADTQYF.

This chain connects TRBV19 to TRBJ1-1; D is ambiguous. The CDR3 loop spans 14 amino acids. CDR1 is LNHDA, CDR2 SQIVND, per germline (reference sequence). V was trimmed by 9 bases and J by 5 bases, leaving 19 bases between them. DNA for the CDR3: TGTGCCAGCACATTCGGGGTGTCGGGGACTGAAGCTTTCTTT. It specifies CASTFGVSGTEAFF.

The chain links TRBV18 to TRBJ2-7; D is perhaps TRBD1 (6 bases). The germline CDR1 and CDR2 sequences are KGHSH and LQKENI. The ends were cut back, 2 bases at V and 3 bases at J, with 20 bases in the middle. The CDR3 consists of 17 residues. This CDR3 reads CASSPVGQPVIGYEQYF. CDR3 nucleotide sequence: TGTGCCAGCTCACCAGTAGGACAGCCGGTTATCGGCTACGAGCAGTACTTC.